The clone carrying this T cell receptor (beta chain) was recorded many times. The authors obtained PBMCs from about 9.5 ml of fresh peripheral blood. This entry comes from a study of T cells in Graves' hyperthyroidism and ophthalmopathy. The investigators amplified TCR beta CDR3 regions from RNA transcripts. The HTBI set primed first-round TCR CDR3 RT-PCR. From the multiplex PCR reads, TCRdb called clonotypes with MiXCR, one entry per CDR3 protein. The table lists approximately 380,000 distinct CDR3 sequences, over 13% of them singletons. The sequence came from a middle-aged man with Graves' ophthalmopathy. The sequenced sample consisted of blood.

This CDR3 reads CASSGQSDTQYF. The CDR3 bases are TGTGCCAGCAGTGGACAATCGGATACGCAGTATTTT. This chain links TRBV2 with TRBJ2-3; D gene unclear. CDR1 and CDR2 from the germline V gene are SNHLY and FYNNEI. The V and J ends lost 4 bases and 6 bases respectively, with 8 bases between them. The CDR3 loop spans 12 amino acids.